This T cell receptor (beta chain) is from a study of blood T cell repertoires in COVID-19. The wider study: PBMCs, B-cell-depleted T cells, or T cells provided the cDNA or gDNA that made up the material.

This clone has only a few counts. The CDR3 extends over 15 amino acids. Germline V lookup: CDR1 SGHNT, CDR2 YYREEE (reference sequence). V gave up 2 bases and J gave up 2 bases, with 14 bases separating them. Participants came from roughly 25 US areas, aged roughly 18 to 89 years. Membership in each cohort depended on participant-reported clinical history. Donors of Cohort 3 who recovered were those that had two negative PCRs, clearance, or symptom resolution. Sequenced by immunoSEQ multiplex PCR; TCRdb stores in-frame clones only, minus some. Of about 330,000 clones listed, about 89% are singletons. The source material was PBMCs or T cells enriched from blood (not recorded which). V and J are TRBV5-4 and TRBJ2-7; D is ambiguous. This clonotype was obtained from a woman in her twenties or thirties who had recovered from COVID-19. The CDR3 sequence is CASSFLGLSPYEQYF. The CDR3 DNA follows: TGTGCCAGCAGCTTCCTGGGCTTATCCCCCTACGAGCAGTACTTC.